This T cell receptor beta chain was identified in a study of blood T cell repertoires in COVID-19. Turning to the study itself: Italy, Spain and the United States were the sources of the convalescent and acute COVID-19 samples.

V shed 5 bases, J shed 3 bases, and the junction held 15 bases outside the gene matches. The CDR3 runs 17 residues. Germline V gene data show CDR1 as MDHEN and CDR2 as SYDVKM. Assay used: immunoSEQ multiplex PCR; TCRdb lists only in-frame clones, some missing. Here the sample spans around 65,000 clones, approximately 91% being singletons. This receptor was obtained from a human donor in a cohort sampled during active COVID-19. The rearrangement uses TRBV28 and TRBJ2-5; 7 nucleotides match TRBD2. The source material was peripheral blood. CDR3 sequence (DNA): TGTGCCAGCAGTGTTCATCTTCGAGGGAGGGACGAAGAGACCCAGTACTTC. Its protein is CASSVHLRGRDEETQYF. Variable domain in full (rest from reference TRBV28 and TRBJ2-5): DVKVTQSSRYLVKRTGEKVFLECVQDMDHENMFWYRQDPGLGLRLIYFSYDVKMKEKGDIPEGYSVSREKKERFSLILESASTNQTSMYLCASSVHLRGRDEETQYFGPGTRLLVL.